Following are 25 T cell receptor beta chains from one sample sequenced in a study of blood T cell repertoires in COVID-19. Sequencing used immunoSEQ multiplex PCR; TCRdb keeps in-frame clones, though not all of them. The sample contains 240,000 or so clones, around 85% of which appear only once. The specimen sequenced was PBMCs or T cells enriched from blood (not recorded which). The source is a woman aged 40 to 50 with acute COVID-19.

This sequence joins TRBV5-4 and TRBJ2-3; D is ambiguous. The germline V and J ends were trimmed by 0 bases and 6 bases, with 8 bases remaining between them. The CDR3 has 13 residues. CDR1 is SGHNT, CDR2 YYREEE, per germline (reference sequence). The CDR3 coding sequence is TGTGCCAGCAGCTTGGGCCCCGGGGATACGCAGTATTTT. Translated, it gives CASSLGPGDTQYF.

The CDR3: CASSLRSGRNTEAFF. The DNA of the CDR3 is TGTGCCAGCAGCTTAAGGTCAGGGCGGAACACTGAAGCTTTCTTT. The genes are TRBV7-2 and TRBJ1-1; D may be TRBD1 (5 bases). CDR3 length: 15 residues. Germline V CDR1 and CDR2: SGHTA, FQGNSA. Trimming cost V 2 bases and J 1 base, with 11 bases left between them.

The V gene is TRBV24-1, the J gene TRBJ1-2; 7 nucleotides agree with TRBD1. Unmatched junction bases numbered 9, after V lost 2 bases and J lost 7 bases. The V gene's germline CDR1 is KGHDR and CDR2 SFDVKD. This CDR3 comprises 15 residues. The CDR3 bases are TGTGCCACCAGTGATTCCGGACAGGTTCTCCCTGGCTACACCTTC. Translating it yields CATSDSGQVLPGYTF.

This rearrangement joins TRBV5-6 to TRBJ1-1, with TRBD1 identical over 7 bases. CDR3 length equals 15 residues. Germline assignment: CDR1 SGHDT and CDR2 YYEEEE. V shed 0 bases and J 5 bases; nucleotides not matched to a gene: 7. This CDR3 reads CASSLEGAIGTEAFF. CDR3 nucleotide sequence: TGTGCCAGCAGCTTGGAGGGGGCAATCGGGACTGAAGCTTTCTTT.

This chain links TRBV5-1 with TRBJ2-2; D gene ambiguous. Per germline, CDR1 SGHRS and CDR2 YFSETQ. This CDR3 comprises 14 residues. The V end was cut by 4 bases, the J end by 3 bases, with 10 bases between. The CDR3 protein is CASSPTQDTGELFF. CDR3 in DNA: TGCGCCAGCAGCCCGACCCAGGACACCGGGGAGCTGTTTTTT.

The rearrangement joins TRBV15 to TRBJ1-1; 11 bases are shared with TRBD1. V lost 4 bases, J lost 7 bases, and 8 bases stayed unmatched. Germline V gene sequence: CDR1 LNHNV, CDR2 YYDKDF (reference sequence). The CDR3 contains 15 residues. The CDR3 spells CATSKPDRGRIEAFF. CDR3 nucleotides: TGTGCCACCAGCAAACCGGACAGGGGGCGCATTGAAGCTTTCTTT.

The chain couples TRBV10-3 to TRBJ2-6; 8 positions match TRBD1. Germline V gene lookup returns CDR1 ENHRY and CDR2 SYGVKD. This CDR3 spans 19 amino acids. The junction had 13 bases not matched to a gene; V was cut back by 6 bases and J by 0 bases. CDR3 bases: TGTGCCATCAGAACGGGACAGGCGGGACCCAGCTCTGGGGCCAACGTCCTGACTTTC. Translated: CAIRTGQAGPSSGANVLTF.

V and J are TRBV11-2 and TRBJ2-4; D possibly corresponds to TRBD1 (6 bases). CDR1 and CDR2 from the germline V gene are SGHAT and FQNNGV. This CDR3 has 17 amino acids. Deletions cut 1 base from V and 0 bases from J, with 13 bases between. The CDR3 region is CASSLVGGSVAKNIQYF. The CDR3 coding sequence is TGTGCCAGCAGCTTAGTAGGGGGATCGGTAGCCAAAAACATTCAGTACTTC.

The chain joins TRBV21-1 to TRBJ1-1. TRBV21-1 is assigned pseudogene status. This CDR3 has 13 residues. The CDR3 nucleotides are TGTGCCAGCAGTAGAGGAAAACCGACTGAAGCTTTCTTT. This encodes CASSRGKPTEAFF.

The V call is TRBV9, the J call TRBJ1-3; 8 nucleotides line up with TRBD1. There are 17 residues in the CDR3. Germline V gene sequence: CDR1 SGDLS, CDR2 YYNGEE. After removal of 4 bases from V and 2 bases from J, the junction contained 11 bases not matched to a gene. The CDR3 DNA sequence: TGTGCCAGCAGCCCTGCTGCCTCACAGGGGGCTGGAAACACCATATATTTT. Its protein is CASSPAASQGAGNTIYF.

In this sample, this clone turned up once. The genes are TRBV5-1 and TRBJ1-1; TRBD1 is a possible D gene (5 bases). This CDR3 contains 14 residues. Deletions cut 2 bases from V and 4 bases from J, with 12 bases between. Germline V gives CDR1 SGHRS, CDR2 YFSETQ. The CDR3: CASSFGGVGTEAFF. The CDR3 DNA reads TGCGCCAGCAGCTTTGGAGGGGTGGGCACTGAAGCTTTCTTT.

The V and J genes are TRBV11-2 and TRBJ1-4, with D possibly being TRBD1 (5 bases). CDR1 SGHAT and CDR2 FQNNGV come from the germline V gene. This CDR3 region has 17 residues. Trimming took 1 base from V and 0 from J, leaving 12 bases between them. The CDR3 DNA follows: TGTGCCAGCAGCTTAGTGGGAGGGGACCCAACTAATGAAAAACTGTTTTTT. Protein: CASSLVGGDPTNEKLFF.

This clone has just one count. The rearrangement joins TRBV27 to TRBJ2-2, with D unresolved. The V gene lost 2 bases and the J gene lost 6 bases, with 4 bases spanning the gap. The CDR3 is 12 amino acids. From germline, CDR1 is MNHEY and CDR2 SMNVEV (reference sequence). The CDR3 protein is CASSLPAGELFF. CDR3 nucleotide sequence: TGTGCCAGCAGTTTACCCGCCGGGGAGCTGTTTTTT.

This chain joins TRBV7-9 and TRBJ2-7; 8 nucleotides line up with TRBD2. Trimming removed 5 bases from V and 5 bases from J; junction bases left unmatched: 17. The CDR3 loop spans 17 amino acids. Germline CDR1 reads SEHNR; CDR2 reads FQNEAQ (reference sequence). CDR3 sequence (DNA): TGTGCCAGCAGCCCACCGAGGCGGGAGGCCAGAATCGACGAGCAGTACTTC. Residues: CASSPPRREARIDEQYF. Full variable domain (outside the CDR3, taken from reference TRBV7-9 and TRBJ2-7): DTGVSQNPRHKITKRGQNVTFRCDPISEHNRLYWYRQTLGQGPEFLTYFQNEAQLEKSRLLSDRFSAERPKGSFSTLEIQRTEQGDSAMYLCASSPPRREARIDEQYFGPGTRLTVT.

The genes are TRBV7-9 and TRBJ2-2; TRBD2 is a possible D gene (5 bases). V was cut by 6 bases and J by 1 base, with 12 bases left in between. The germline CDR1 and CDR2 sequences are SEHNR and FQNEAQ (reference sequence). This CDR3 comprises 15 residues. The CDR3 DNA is TGTGCCAGCAGACCGGGGAGTGGGAACACCGGGGAGCTGTTTTTT. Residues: CASRPGSGNTGELFF.

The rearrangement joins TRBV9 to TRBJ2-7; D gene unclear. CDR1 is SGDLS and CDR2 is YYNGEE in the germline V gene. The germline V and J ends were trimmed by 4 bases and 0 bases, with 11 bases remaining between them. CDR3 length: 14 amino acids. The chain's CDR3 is CASSPRPSSYEQYF. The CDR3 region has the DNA TGTGCCAGCAGCCCGCGCCCTTCCTCCTACGAGCAGTACTTC.

CDR3 DNA sequence: TGTGCCAGCAGTTTTTCAACCGTCACTAGCACCTACGAGCAGTACTTC. It is translated as CASSFSTVTSTYEQYF. The chain employs TRBV28 and TRBJ2-7, with a weak D call TRBD2 (6 bases). Germline V gene lookup returns CDR1 MDHEN and CDR2 SYDVKM. V was clipped by 3 bases and J by 2 bases, with 17 bases between them. This CDR3 contains 16 residues.

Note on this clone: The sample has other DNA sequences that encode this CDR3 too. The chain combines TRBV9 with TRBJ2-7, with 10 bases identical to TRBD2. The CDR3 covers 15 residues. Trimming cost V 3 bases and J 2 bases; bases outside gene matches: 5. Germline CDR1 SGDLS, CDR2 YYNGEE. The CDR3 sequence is CASSAGTSATYEQYF. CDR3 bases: TGTGCCAGCAGCGCTGGGACTAGCGCAACCTACGAGCAGTACTTC.

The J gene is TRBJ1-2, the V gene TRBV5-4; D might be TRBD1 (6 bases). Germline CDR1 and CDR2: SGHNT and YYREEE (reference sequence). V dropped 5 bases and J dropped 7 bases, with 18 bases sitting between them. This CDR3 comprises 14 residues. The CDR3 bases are TGTGCCAGCAGGGAAGTGGACAGACTATCTGGCTACACCTTC. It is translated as CASREVDRLSGYTF.

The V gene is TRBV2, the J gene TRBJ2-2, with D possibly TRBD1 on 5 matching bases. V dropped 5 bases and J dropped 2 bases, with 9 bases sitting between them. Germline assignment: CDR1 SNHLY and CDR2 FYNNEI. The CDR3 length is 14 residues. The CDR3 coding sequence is TGTGCCAGCAGTATTGACAGAAACACCGGGGAGCTGTTTTTT. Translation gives CASSIDRNTGELFF.

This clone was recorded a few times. CDR3 coding DNA: TGTGCCAGCAGCTTACAAGCGGGAGCAAATGAGCAGTTCTTC. Translation gives CASSLQAGANEQFF. The rearrangement joins TRBV7-2 to TRBJ2-1; 8 nucleotides agree with TRBD2. V trimming: 2 bases; J trimming: 7 bases; junction bases outside the gene matches: 4. Germline V gives CDR1 SGHTA, CDR2 FQGNSA. There are 14 residues in the CDR3.

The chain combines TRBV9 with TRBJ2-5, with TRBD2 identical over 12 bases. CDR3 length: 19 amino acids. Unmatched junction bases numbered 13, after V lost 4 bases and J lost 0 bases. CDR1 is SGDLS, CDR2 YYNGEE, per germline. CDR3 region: CASSSPRTSGTMYQETQYF. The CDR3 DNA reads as TGTGCCAGCAGCTCCCCCAGGACTAGCGGGACAATGTACCAAGAGACCCAGTACTTC.

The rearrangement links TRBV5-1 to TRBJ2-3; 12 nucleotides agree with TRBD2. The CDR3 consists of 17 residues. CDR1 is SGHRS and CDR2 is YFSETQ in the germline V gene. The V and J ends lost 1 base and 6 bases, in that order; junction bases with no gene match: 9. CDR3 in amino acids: CASSLYRLAGDLDTQYF. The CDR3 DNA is TGCGCCAGCAGCTTGTATCGACTAGCGGGAGATCTGGATACGCAGTATTTT. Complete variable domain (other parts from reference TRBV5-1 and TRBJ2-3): KAGVTQTPRYLIKTRGQQVTLSCSPISGHRSVSWYQQTPGQGLQFLFEYFSETQRNKGNFPGRFSGRQFSNSRSEMNVSTLELGDSALYLCASSLYRLAGDLDTQYFGPGTRLTVL.

CDR3 DNA sequence: TGTGCCTGGAGTGGATCTTTGGGACTAGCGGGATCGGGGGAGCTGTTTTTT. Translating gives CAWSGSLGLAGSGELFF. The V and J genes are TRBV30 and TRBJ2-2, with 13 nucleotides matching TRBD2. The V segment lost 1 base and the J segment 8 bases; nucleotides outside the gene matches: 10. Germline CDR1 is GTSNPN and CDR2 is SVGIG (reference sequence). CDR3 length equals 17 residues.

CDR3 amino acids: CASSSPLAGGPSSYNEQFF. The CDR3 DNA follows: TGTGCCAGCAGCTCGCCACTAGCGGGAGGGCCAAGCTCCTACAATGAGCAGTTCTTC. The rearrangement joins TRBV11-2 to TRBJ2-1; the match to TRBD2 covers 13 bases. Germline V CDR1 and CDR2: SGHAT, FQNNGV. Germline trimming cut 4 bases from V and 0 bases from J; bases unmatched to any gene: 9. The CDR3 totals 19 residues.